Listed below are T cell receptor beta chains from one sample, sequenced in a study of CD8 T cells in Susac syndrome. One entry per CDR3 protein, called by TCRdb with MiXCR from the immunoSEQ multiplex PCR reads. This sample has 150,000 to 200,000 distinct CDR3 sequences, with approximately 96% found just once. Specimen: CD4+ T cells from PBMCs. The receptors shown here come from a human donor in good health. Each CDR3 is given without its conserved first and last residue. D genes are given only for firm matches. Clone size appears in some rows only: once, few, many, or a class for an expanded clone.

CDR3 length,V gene,D gene,clone size,CDR3 protein
13,TRBV24-1,-,-,ATSDRTQGDQPQH
12,TRBV3-1,-,-,ASRLDIWAGELF
12,TRBV7-2,-,-,ASRQGGFTDTQY
9,TRBV5-1,TRBD1,-,ASTNDREKF
12,TRBV20-1,-,-,SARSGTTQETQY
13,TRBV20-1,-,-,SARRRALDTGELF
12,TRBV20-1,-,-,SARGTGNTGELF
10,TRBV20-1,TRBD1,once,SASGGDTEAF
13,TRBV20-1,TRBD1,once,SASPGQGISYGYT
12,TRBV7-9,-,-,ASSPPASTDTQY
11,TRBV2,TRBD1,few,ASRGTGDQPQH
10,TRBV29-1,-,-,SVGGFGAEQY
15,TRBV15,-,-,ATSRTTRQGYSYEQY
11,TRBV7-9,TRBD1,-,ASSYGQGNEQY
10,TRBV30,-,-,AWSVGDYEQY
12,TRBV7-2,-,-,ASSRDSRSGTQY
12,TRBV25-1,-,-,ASSVPGMNTEAF
14,TRBV5-4,-,-,ASRRGNRVDNYEQY
11,TRBV7-2,-,-,ASSLERRETQY
10,TRBV6-5,-,-,ASTPLGGEQF
10,TRBV20-1,-,-,SASGNSYGYT
12,TRBV7-9,TRBD2,-,ASSSALAAPVLT
13,TRBV3-1,-,-,ASSLLTSDNSPLH
11,TRBV29-1,-,-,SVTGTANEKLF
12,TRBV11-2,-,-,ASSLDRGSGTQY
13,TRBV29-1,TRBD1,-,SVYIRTGTRYEQY
10,TRBV12-3/TRBV12-4,-,-,ASSLRTGEQY
13,TRBV7-2,TRBD1,-,ASSQGTARYQPQH
11,TRBV30,-,-,AWKQEFTYEQY
12,TRBV12-5,-,-,ASGSSGSTDTQY
9,TRBV3-1,-,-,ASSQAGEQY
11,TRBV12-3/TRBV12-4,-,-,ATGVGENQPQH
13,TRBV28,-,-,ASSLLNLRNSPLH
9,TRBV25-1,-,-,ASSDVEKLF
12,TRBV7-9,TRBD1,-,ASSQDRALYGYT
13,TRBV28,TRBD2,-,ASRRGTSGGNEQF
14,TRBV20-1,-,-,SAIMTAGDVRQPQH
11,TRBV5-1,-,-,ASSFLGIGEQY
9,TRBV30,-,-,AWALGTEAF
9,TRBV20-1,-,once,RKQGGTEAF
12,TRBV3-1,-,-,ASSWTAGIGEQY
12,TRBV20-1,-,-,SAIDRNSYNEQF
11,TRBV5-1,-,-,ASSSHGAVEQY
13,TRBV30,TRBD1,-,AWTMGDRRTDTQY
11,TRBV28,-,-,ASKGWGGQPQH
13,TRBV14,TRBD1,-,ASSQGTGRNYGYT
15,TRBV19,TRBD1,once,ASSIWRGQGGDQPQH
13,TRBV20-1,TRBD1,-,SALPGTEYQETQY
10,TRBV28,-,-,ASKPPGAEQY
17,TRBV24-1,TRBD1,-,ATSVRGTGTGKRNGELF
14,TRBV24-1,-,-,ATSDFSGGYNNEQF
14,TRBV12-3/TRBV12-4,TRBD2,-,ASSTQFAGGHDEQF
11,TRBV6-6,-,-,ASRGTGLYEQY
12,TRBV29-1,-,-,SVVGLRDKETQY
12,TRBV30,-,-,AWSVTAADQPQH
13,TRBV4-3,TRBD2,-,ASSQVAGGSYEQY
14,TRBV3-1,-,-,ASSQDGRIGTYEQY
12,TRBV19,-,-,ASSTSTGSYEQY
12,TRBV12-3/TRBV12-4,-,-,ASRQHQINTEAF
14,TRBV9,TRBD1,-,ASSANWDSAGNTIY